This T cell receptor beta chain is from a study of identical twins. After template switching added a universal primer site, the resulting cDNA carried unique molecular identifiers. TCRdb called the 5' RACE reads again in MiXCR, with one record for every CDR3 protein. The sample lists about 720,000 distinct CDR3 sequences; 8.6% were seen once. CDR1 is LGHNA and CDR2 is YNFKEQ in the germline V gene. CDR3 length equals 16 residues. V was pared by 1 base and J by 7 bases, with 18 bases between. The sample was also reused in another study, on yellow fever vaccine responses in identical twins.

The V and J genes are TRBV4-2 and TRBJ2-3, with D maybe TRBD2 (6 bases). The receptor was isolated from a young woman in good health. Source material: PBMCs. The CDR3 sequence is CASSQANAGLGNTQYF. Written as DNA, the CDR3 is TGTGCCAGCAGCCAAGCCAATGCGGGACTGGGGAATACGCAGTATTTT.